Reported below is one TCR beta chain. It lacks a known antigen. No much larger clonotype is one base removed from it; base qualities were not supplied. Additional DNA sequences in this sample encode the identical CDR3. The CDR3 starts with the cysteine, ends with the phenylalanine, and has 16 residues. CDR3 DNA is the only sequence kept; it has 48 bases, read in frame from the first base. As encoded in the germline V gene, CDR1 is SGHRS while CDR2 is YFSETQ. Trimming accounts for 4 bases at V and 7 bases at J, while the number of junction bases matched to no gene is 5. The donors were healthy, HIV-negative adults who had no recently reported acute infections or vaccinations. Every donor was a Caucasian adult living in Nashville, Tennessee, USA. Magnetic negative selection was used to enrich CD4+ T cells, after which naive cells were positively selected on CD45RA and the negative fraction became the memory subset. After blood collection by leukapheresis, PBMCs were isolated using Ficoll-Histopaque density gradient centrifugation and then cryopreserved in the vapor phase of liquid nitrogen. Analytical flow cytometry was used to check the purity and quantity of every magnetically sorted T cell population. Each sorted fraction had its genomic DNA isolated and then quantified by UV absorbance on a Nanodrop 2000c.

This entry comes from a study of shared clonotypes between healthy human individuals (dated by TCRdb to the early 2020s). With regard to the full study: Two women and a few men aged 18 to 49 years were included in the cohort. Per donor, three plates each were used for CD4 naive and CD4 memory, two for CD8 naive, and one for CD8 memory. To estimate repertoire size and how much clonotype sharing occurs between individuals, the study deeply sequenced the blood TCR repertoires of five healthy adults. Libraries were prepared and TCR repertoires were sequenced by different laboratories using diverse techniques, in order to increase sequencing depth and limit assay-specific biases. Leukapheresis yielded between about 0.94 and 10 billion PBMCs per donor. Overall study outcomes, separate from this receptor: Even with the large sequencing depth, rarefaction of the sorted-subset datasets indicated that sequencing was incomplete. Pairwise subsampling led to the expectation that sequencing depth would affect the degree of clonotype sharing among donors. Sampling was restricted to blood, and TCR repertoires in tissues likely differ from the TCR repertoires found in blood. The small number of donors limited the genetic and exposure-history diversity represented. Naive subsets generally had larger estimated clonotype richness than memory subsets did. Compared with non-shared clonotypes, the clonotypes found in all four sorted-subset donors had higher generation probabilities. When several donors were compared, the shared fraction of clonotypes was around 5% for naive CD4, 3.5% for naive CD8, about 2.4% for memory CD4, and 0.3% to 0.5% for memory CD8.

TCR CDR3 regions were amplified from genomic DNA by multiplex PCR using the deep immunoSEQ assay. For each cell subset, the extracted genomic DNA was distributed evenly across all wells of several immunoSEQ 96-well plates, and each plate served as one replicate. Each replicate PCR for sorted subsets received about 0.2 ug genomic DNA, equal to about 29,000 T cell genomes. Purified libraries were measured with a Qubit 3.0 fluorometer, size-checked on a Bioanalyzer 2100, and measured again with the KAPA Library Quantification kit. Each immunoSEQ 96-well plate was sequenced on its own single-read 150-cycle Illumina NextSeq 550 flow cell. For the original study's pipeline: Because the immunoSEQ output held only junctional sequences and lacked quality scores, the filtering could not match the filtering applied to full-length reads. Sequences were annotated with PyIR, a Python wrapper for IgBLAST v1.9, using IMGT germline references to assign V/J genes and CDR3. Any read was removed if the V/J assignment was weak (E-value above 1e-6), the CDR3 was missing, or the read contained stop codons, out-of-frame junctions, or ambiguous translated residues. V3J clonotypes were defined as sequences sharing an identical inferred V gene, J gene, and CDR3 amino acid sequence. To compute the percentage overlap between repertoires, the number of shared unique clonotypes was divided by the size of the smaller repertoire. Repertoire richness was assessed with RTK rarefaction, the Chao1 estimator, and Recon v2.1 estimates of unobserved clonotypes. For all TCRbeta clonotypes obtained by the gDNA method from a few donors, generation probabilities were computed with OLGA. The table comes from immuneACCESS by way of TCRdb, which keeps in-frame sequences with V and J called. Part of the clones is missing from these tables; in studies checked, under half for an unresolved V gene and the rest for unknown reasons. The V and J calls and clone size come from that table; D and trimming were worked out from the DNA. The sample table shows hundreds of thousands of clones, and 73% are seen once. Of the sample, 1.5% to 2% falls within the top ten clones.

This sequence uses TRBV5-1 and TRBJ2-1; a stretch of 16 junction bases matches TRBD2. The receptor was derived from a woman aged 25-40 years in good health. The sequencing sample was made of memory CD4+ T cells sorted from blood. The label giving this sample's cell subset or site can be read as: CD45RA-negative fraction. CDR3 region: CASSPGTSGRGNEQFF. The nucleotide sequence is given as TGCGCCAGCAGCCCGGGGACTAGCGGGAGGGGGAATGAGCAGTTCTTC.